A selection of T cell receptor beta chains follows, all from one sample in a study of beta chain features in type 1 diabetes. Clones were sequenced by immunoSEQ multiplex PCR, and TCRdb holds only the in-frame ones, with some missing. Here the sample spans hundreds of thousands of clones, over 13% being singletons. The material sequenced was naive CD4+ T cells from blood. Receptor source: a man aged 18-30 years with type 1 diabetes. CDR3s include the opening cysteine and the closing phenylalanine or tryptophan. Fields, in order: J gene, D gene, CDR3 length, V gene, clone size, CDR3 DNA, CDR3 protein. The D gene is left open where the match is weak. Some rows have no size entry. The others give once, few or many, or a class for an expanded clone.

TRBJ1-1 . 18 TRBV4-2 . TGTGCCAGCAGCCAGGTATATCTACGCCGGGGAGTGAACACTGAAGCTTTCTTT CASSQVYLRRGVNTEAFF
TRBJ1-1 . 13 TRBV5-6 . TGTGCCAGCAGTCCGATGGTCGACACTGAAGCTTTCTTT CASSPMVDTEAFF
TRBJ2-5 . 14 TRBV7-2 few TGTGCCAGCACCCTGTCTGGGCACCAAGAGACCCAGTACTTC CASTLSGHQETQYF
TRBJ2-2 . 15 TRBV10-3 . TGTGCCACCTATTGGGCTACCGGCAACACCGGGGAGCTGTTTTTT CATYWATGNTGELFF
TRBJ2-2 . 15 TRBV5-1 . TGCGCCAGCAGCTACCGGGGGATGAACACCGGGGAGCTGTTTTTT CASSYRGMNTGELFF
TRBJ1-2 . 13 TRBV5-6 . TGTGCCAGCAGCTTGGAGGTTAACTATGGCTACACCTTC CASSLEVNYGYTF
TRBJ1-4 . 15 TRBV11-2 . TGTGCCAGCAGCTCACCCCTGGGCCCTAATGAAAAACTGTTTTTT CASSSPLGPNEKLFF
TRBJ2-3 TRBD2 12 TRBV5-4 . TGTGCCAGCAGCTCCGGGAGGGATACGCAGTATTTT CASSSGRDTQYF
TRBJ1-1 TRBD1 14 TRBV2 . TGTGCCAGCAGGGACAGGGCCATGAACACTGAAGCTTTCTTT CASRDRAMNTEAFF
TRBJ1-1 TRBD1 13 TRBV29-1 . TGCAGCGCAACCCGACAGGGGAACACTGAAGCTTTCTTT CSATRQGNTEAFF
TRBJ2-1 TRBD2 15 TRBV19 few TGTGCCAGCAGACTAGCGGCTAGCTCCTACAATGAGCAGTTCTTC CASRLAASSYNEQFF
TRBJ2-7 . 13 TRBV10-3 few TGTGCCATCAGTGACAGGGAGGCCTACGAGCAGTACTTC CAISDREAYEQYF
TRBJ2-1 TRBD2 15 TRBV4-2 few TGTGCCAGCAGCCAAGAGACTAGCGGGGTCAATGAGCAGTTCTTC CASSQETSGVNEQFF
TRBJ1-1 TRBD1 14 TRBV5-1 few TGCGCCAGCAGTACAGGGGGCCTGAACACTGAAGCTTTCTTT CASSTGGLNTEAFF
TRBJ1-6 . 14 TRBV7-3 few TGTGCCACCAAAGGGCCGGCACATAATTCACCCCTCCACTTT CATKGPAHNSPLHF
TRBJ2-7 . 16 TRBV28 . TGTGCCAGCAGCGGGGCAGGTGAGCAGGGCCCCTACGAGCAGTACTTC CASSGAGEQGPYEQYF
TRBJ2-3 . 10 TRBV7-9 few TGTGCCAGCAGCTTAGATACGCAGTATTTT CASSLDTQYF
TRBJ1-2 TRBD1 14 TRBV6-5 . TGTGCCAGCAGCAAAGGGGGCGCCGGCTATGGCTACACCTTC CASSKGGAGYGYTF
TRBJ1-4 . 16 TRBV5-4 . TGTGCCAGCAGCCTCGGGGGAACCCAGGCTAATGAAAAACTGTTTTTT CASSLGGTQANEKLFF
TRBJ2-3 TRBD1 14 TRBV7-6 . TGTGCCAGCAGCCGGGGACAGGTCACAGATACGCAGTATTTT CASSRGQVTDTQYF
TRBJ2-7 . 11 TRBV28 . TGTGCCAGCAGTCCCCGGGATGAGCAGTACTTC CASSPRDEQYF
TRBJ2-3 TRBD1 14 TRBV7-2 few TGTGCCAGCAGCCTCGGACAGGTTCGGAATACGCAGTATTTT CASSLGQVRNTQYF
TRBJ1-4 . 14 TRBV4-1 . TGCGCCAGCAGCCAACCAGGGGAGGGTGAAAAACTGTTTTTT CASSQPGEGEKLFF
TRBJ2-1 TRBD2 18 TRBV5-1 . TGCGCCAGCAGCCCCTCTAGCGGGAGCTTCGGGGGATTCAATGAGCAGTTCTTC CASSPSSGSFGGFNEQFF
TRBJ2-7 . 20 TRBV23-1 . TGCGCCAGCAGACGTCGTCAGACCCGGGACGGACCCGGAACGAGCTACGAGCAGTACTTC CASRRRQTRDGPGTSYEQYF
TRBJ1-4 TRBD1 14 TRBV30 few TGTGCCTGGAGTCCCGGGACAGGGAATGAAAAACTGTTTTTT CAWSPGTGNEKLFF
TRBJ1-4 . 13 TRBV18 . TGTGCCAGCAAACAGGGCGCTCTCGAAAAACTGTTTTTT CASKQGALEKLFF
TRBJ2-7 . 13 TRBV18 few TGTGCCAGCTCACCCCGGGACAACTACGAGCAGTACTTC CASSPRDNYEQYF